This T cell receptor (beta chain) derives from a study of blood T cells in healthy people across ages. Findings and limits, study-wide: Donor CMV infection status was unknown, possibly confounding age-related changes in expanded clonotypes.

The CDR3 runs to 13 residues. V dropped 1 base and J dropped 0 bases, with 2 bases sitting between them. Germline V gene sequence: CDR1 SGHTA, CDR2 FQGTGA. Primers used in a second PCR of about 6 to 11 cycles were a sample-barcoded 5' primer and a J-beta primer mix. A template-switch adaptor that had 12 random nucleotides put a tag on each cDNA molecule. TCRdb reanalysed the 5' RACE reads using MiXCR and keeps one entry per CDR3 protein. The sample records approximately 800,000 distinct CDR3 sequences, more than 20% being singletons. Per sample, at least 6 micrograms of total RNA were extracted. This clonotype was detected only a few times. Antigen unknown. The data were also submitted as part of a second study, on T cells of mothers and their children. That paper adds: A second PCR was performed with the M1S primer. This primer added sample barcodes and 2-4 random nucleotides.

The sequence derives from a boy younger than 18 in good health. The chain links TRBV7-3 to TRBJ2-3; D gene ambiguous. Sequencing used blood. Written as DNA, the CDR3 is TGTGCCAGCAGCTTAAAGAGCACAGATACGCAGTATTTT. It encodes CASSLKSTDTQYF.